This T cell receptor (beta chain) was recorded in a study of cytomegalovirus exposure and HLA in healthy donors. Study overall: Unique TCRs numbering roughly 85 million, obtained from HLA-typed donors, made up an early data release. Study findings and constraints: Previous analysis showed most TCR beta V segments were productive about 90% or about 30% of the time. The only immune exposure information that was available was CMV serostatus.

A word on this clone: The antigen is unknown.

The CDR3 length is 15 residues. Germline V gives CDR1 SGHVS, CDR2 FQNEAQ. V trimming: 1 base; J trimming: 5 bases; junction bases outside the gene matches: 1. Primers included in the PCR were 60 Vbeta and 13 Jbeta primers. The data were produced by immunoSEQ multiplex PCR, yet TCRdb's version contains in-frame clones alone and is incomplete. Altogether about 220,000 clones are present, around four fifths being singletons, with the ten largest covering roughly 0.7%. This TCR came from a boy aged 2 to 10 in good health and CMV-seronegative. Sequencing used PBMCs. This sequence joins TRBV7-8 and TRBJ1-6; 8 nucleotides line up with TRBD1. CDR3 in amino acids: CASSLETGDNSPLHF. CDR3 DNA: TGTGCCAGCAGCTTAGAGACAGGGGATAATTCACCCCTCCACTTT. Full variable domain (outside the CDR3, taken from reference TRBV7-8 and TRBJ1-6): GAGVSQSPRYKVAKRGQDVALRCDPISGHVSLFWYQQALGQGPEFLTYFQNEAQLDKSGLPSDRFFAERPEGSVSTLKIQRTQQEDSAVYLCASSLETGDNSPLHFGNGTRLTVT.